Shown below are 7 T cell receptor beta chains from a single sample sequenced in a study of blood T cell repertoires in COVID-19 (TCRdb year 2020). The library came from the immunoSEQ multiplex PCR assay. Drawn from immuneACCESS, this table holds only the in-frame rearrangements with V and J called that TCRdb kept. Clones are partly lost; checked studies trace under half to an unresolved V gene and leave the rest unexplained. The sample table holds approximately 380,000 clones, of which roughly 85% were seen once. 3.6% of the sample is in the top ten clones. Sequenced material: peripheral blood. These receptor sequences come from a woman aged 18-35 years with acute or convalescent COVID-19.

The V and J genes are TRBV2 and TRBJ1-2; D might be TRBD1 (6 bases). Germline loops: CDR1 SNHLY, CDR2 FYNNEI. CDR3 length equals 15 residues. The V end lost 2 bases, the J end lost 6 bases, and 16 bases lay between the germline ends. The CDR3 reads CASSENQGLGHGYTF. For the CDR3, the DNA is TGTGCCAGCAGTGAAAATCAGGGGCTGGGGCATGGCTACACCTTC.

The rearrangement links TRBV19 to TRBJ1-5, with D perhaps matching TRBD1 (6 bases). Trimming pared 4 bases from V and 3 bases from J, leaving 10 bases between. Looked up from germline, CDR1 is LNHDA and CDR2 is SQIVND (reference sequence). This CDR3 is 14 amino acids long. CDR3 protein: CASSTTGSNQPQHF. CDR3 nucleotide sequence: TGTGCCAGTAGTACGACAGGCTCCAATCAGCCCCAGCATTTT.

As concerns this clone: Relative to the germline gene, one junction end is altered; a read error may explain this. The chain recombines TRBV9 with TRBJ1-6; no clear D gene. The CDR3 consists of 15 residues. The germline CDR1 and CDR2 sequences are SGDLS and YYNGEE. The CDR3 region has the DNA TGCGCCAGCAGCGTAGGAGGAGAAGGTAATTCACCCCTCCACTTT. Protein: CASSVGGEGNSPLHF.

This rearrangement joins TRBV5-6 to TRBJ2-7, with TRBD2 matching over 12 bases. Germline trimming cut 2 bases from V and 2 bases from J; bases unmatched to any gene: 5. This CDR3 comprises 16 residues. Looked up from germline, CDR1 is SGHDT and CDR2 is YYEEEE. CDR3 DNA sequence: TGTGCCAGCAGCTTCCAGGGACTAGCGGGCCCCTACGAGCAGTACTTC. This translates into CASSFQGLAGPYEQYF.

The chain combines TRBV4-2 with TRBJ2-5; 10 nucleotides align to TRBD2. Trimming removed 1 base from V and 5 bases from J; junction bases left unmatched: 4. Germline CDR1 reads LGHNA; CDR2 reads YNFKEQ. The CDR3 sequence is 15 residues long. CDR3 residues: CASSQVTSGMETQYF. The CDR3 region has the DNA TGTGCCAGCAGCCAAGTCACTAGCGGGATGGAGACCCAGTACTTC.

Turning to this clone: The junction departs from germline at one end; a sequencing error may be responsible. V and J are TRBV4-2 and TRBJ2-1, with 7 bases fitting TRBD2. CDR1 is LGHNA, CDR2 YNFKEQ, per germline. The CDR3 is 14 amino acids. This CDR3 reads CASSQELGATGRVF. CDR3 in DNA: TGTGCCAGCAGCCAAGAATTAGGTGCGACTGGGAGGGTCTTC.

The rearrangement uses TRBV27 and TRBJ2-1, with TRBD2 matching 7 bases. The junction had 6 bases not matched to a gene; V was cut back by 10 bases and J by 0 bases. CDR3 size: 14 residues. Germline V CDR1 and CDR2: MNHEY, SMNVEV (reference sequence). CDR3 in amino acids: CATRAGSSYNEQFF. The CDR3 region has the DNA TGTGCCACCCGAGCGGGGAGCTCCTACAATGAGCAGTTCTTC.